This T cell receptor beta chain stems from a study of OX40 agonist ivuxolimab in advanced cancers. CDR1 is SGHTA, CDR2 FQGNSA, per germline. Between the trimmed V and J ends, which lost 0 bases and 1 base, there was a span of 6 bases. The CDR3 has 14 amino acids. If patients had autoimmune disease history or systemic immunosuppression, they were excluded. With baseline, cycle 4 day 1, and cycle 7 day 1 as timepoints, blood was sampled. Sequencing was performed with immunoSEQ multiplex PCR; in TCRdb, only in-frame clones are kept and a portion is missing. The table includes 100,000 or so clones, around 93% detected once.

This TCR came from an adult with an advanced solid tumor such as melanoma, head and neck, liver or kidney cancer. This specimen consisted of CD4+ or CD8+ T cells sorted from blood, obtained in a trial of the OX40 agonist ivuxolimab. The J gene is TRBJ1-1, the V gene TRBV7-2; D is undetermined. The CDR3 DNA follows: TGTGCCAGCAGCTTAGCAGCAGGGAACACTGAAGCTTTCTTT. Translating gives CASSLAAGNTEAFF. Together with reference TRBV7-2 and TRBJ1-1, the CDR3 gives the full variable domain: GAGVSQSPSNKVTEKGKDVELRCDPISGHTALYWYRQSLGQGLEFLIYFQGNSAPDKSGLPSDRFSAERTGGSVSTLTIQRTQQEDSAVYLCASSLAAGNTEAFFGQGTRLTVV.